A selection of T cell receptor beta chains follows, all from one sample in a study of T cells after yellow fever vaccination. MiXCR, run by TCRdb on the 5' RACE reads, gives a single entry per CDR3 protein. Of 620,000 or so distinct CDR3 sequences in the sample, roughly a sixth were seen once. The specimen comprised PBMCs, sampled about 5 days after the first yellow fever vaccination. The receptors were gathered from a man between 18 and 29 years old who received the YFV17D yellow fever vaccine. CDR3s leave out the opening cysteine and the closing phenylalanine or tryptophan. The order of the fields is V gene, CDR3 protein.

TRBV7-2	ASSLAAHDRVIAYEQY
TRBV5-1	ASRRQELSPLH
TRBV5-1	ASRFDSFNEQY
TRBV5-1	ASSPRTVRGTDTQY
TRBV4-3	ASSQTATNYGYT
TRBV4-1	ASSQGDRVGGEETQY
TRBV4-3	ASSQVRNEQF
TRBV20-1	SAEGQMNTEAF
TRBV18	ASSPYTGRAVNYGYT
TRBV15	ATSRLAGGAYEQY
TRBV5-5	ASGGGPESPLH
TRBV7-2	ASRRSSGQTYEQY
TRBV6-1	ASSPQGQARRYTDTQY
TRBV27	ASSQRGEEQF
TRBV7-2	ASSWDSGGNQPQH
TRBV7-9	ASQNGDPGQPQH
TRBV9	ASSVEGAQQYTQY
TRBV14	ASSQDLSQTAEQF
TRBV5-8	ASSHGQGTYEQY
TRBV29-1	SVEDRGDQETQY
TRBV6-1	ASSEGAGLSYT
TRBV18	ASFRERETQY
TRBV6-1	ASKRSIAKNIQY
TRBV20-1	SATPLGEAEAF
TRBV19	ANQSWGAYNEQF
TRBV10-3	AISESVGFTDTQY